The 28 T cell receptor beta chains in this list originate from one sample, sequenced in a study of CD8 T cells in ankylosing spondylitis. One entry per CDR3 protein, called by TCRdb with MiXCR from the 5' RACE reads. The data contain about 130,000 distinct CDR3 sequences, 7% of them seen just once; the ten biggest clones take up less than 15%. Sequencing was done on a sample of blood, either unsorted or a sorted T cell fraction (not recorded which). The receptors come from a male donor with ankylosing spondylitis or in good health (not recorded which).

This clonotype came up many times. The rearrangement uses TRBV12-3 or TRBV12-4 and TRBJ2-3, with D unclear. The CDR3 runs to 13 residues. Trimming pared 2 bases from V and 4 bases from J, leaving 7 bases between. CDR3 sequence (DNA): TGTGCCAGCAGTTTATCTGGGGCAGATACGCAGTATTTT. This gives the protein CASSLSGADTQYF.

This clonotype was seen many times. The V gene is TRBV20-1, the J gene TRBJ1-1; D unclear. Germline CDR1 reads DFQATT; CDR2 reads SNEGSKA (reference sequence). Trimming took off 6 bases at V and 1 base at J, with 9 bases between the two ends. This CDR3 contains 12 residues. The CDR3 region is CSAPTPNTEAFF. CDR3 DNA: TGCAGTGCGCCGACACCGAACACTGAAGCTTTCTTT.

This clonotype occurred many times. The genes are TRBV5-1 and TRBJ1-3, with D hard to call. Trimming cost V 4 bases and J 8 bases, with 19 bases left between them. Looked up from germline, CDR1 is SGHRS and CDR2 is YFSETQ. The CDR3 contains 15 residues. In DNA form, the CDR3 reads TGCGCCAGCAGCCTGGAGGGAATGCGAACAGACACCATATATTTT. This encodes CASSLEGMRTDTIYF.

This clonotype appeared many times. V gene TRBV25-1 combines with J gene TRBJ2-7, with TRBD1 identical over 8 bases. Germline-derived CDR1 and CDR2 are MGHDK and SYGVNS. CDR3 length: 14 residues. Trimming took 3 bases from V and 3 from J; bases not matched to a gene: 4. The CDR3 DNA reads as TGTGCCAGCAGTGATGACAGGGGAGACTACGAGCAGTACTTC. Its protein product is CASSDDRGDYEQYF.

This clonotype was counted ten times or more. V is TRBV19 and J is TRBJ1-1; no reliable D call. Trimming removed 2 bases from V and 0 bases from J, with 7 bases in between. There are 14 residues in the CDR3. CDR1 is LNHDA, CDR2 SQIVND, per germline (reference sequence). CDR3 nucleotides: TGTGCCAGTAGTATATCCTTTATGAACACTGAAGCTTTCTTT. Encoded protein: CASSISFMNTEAFF.

This clonotype occurred many times. The V and J genes are TRBV6-7 and TRBJ2-1; D unclear. TRBV6-7 is labeled an ORF, and its function is uncertain. CDR3 length equals 13 residues. The V and J ends lost 4 bases and 2 bases respectively, with 6 bases between them. The DNA for the CDR3 is TGTGCCAGCAGTTCGGGCCCCTACAATGAGCAGTTCTTC. Translating gives CASSSGPYNEQFF.

This clonotype was detected ten times or more. CDR3 nucleotide sequence: TGTGCCAGCACCGGACTAAGAGAGACCCAGTACTTC. Residues: CASTGLRETQYF. The V gene is TRBV5-6, the J gene TRBJ2-5; TRBD2 might be the D (6 bases). V was cut by 6 bases and J by 4 bases, with 10 bases left in between. The CDR3 extends over 12 amino acids. CDR1 is SGHDT, CDR2 YYEEEE, per germline.

This clonotype was seen many times. V and J are TRBV20-1 and TRBJ2-7; D remains ambiguous. V lost 0 bases and J lost 2, with 5 bases in between. The CDR3 consists of 12 residues. Germline-derived CDR1 and CDR2 are DFQATT and SNEGSKA (reference sequence). CDR3 in amino acids: CSAREPPYEQYF. The CDR3 region has the DNA TGCAGTGCTAGAGAACCCCCCTACGAGCAGTACTTC.

J is TRBJ2-7 and V is TRBV3-1; D perhaps matches TRBD1 (5 bases). CDR1 and CDR2 from the germline V gene are LGHDT and YNNKEL (reference sequence). The CDR3 is 12 residues long. Trimming stripped 2 bases from V and 4 bases from J, with 6 bases between. CDR3 region: CASSQQGYEQYF. The DNA of the CDR3 is TGTGCCAGCAGCCAACAGGGTTACGAGCAGTACTTC.

This clonotype was seen more than once but under ten times. The rearrangement joins TRBV7-6 to TRBJ2-3, with D unclear. This CDR3 is built from 18 residues. Trimming took 1 base from V and 1 from J, leaving 18 bases between them. CDR1 SGHVS and CDR2 FNYEAQ come from the germline V gene. The CDR3 region is CASSLGSWALLGTDTQYF. The CDR3 DNA is TGTGCCAGCAGCTTAGGGAGCTGGGCTCTTCTGGGCACAGATACGCAGTATTTT. Full variable domain (remainder filled in from reference TRBV7-6 and TRBJ2-3): GAGVSQSPRYKVTKRGQDVALRCDPISGHVSLYWYRQALGQGPEFLTYFNYEAQQDKSGLPNDRFSAERPEGSISTLTIQRTEQRDSAMYRCASSLGSWALLGTDTQYFGPGTRLTVL.

Ten or more counts support this clonotype. The CDR3 loop is CSVESGGGNTIYF. In nucleotides, the CDR3 is TGCAGCGTTGAGTCAGGCGGCGGAAACACCATATATTTT. The V call is TRBV29-1, the J call TRBJ1-3; D gene ambiguous. With 3 bases removed from V and 4 bases from J, the gap between germline ends came to 10 bases. CDR3 length equals 13 residues. From germline, CDR1 is SQVTM and CDR2 ANQGSEA.

This clonotype occurred many times. CDR3 nucleotide sequence: TGTGCCAGCAGCCCTGGACAGGTCTCAGATACGCAGTATTTT. Protein product: CASSPGQVSDTQYF. The chain has TRBV28 and TRBJ2-3, with TRBD1 matching over 7 bases. Germline V gene sequence: CDR1 MDHEN, CDR2 SYDVKM. This CDR3 comprises 14 residues. Trimming took 6 bases from V and 4 from J; bases not matched to a gene: 7.

This clonotype was recorded many times. The gene calls are TRBV7-2 and TRBJ2-5; 7 bases match TRBD2. Per germline, CDR1 SGHTA and CDR2 FQGNSA. The CDR3 has 14 amino acids. J lost 5 bases, V lost 6 bases, and 9 bases had no gene match. The CDR3 region has the DNA TGTGCCAGCAGTTTCCCCGGGGGGAAGGAGACCCAGTACTTC. Translating gives CASSFPGGKETQYF.

This clonotype occurred many times. The chain is built from TRBV28 and TRBJ2-7, with D perhaps matching TRBD2 (6 bases). This CDR3 comprises 15 residues. CDR1 and CDR2 (germline): MDHEN, SYDVKM. V dropped 6 bases and J dropped 0 bases, with 15 bases sitting between them. Here the CDR3 reads CASSLGGTASYEQYF. CDR3 in DNA: TGTGCCAGCAGCCTTGGGGGGACTGCCTCCTACGAGCAGTACTTC.

The sample holds many counts of this clonotype. J is TRBJ2-2 and V is TRBV5-1; D unclear. Trimming stripped 3 bases from V and 0 bases from J, with 6 bases between. The V gene's germline CDR1 is SGHRS and CDR2 YFSETQ. The CDR3 totals 14 residues. CDR3 in DNA: TGCGCCAGCAGCTACGACTCGAACACCGGGGAGCTGTTTTTT. It is translated as CASSYDSNTGELFF.

This clonotype was counted at least ten times. V gene TRBV9 combines with J gene TRBJ2-7, with D perhaps TRBD2 (5 bases). Trimming took 0 bases from V and 2 from J, leaving 12 bases between them. The CDR3 runs 15 residues. The V gene's germline CDR1 is SGDLS and CDR2 YYNGEE. The CDR3 loop is CASSVGLAGAYEQYF. CDR3 bases: TGTGCCAGCAGCGTAGGGCTAGCTGGGGCCTACGAGCAGTACTTC.

This clonotype was counted ten times or more. This chain joins TRBV5-1 and TRBJ2-1; 12 positions agree with TRBD2. The CDR3 covers 15 residues. The germline V gene has CDR1 SGHRS and CDR2 YFSETQ. With V trimmed by 3 bases and J by 7 bases, 5 bases remained unmatched. This CDR3 reads CASSYLAGGRNEQFF. CDR3 sequence (DNA): TGCGCCAGCAGCTACCTAGCGGGAGGGCGTAATGAGCAGTTCTTC. Together with reference TRBV5-1 and TRBJ2-1, the CDR3 gives the full variable domain: KAGVTQTPRYLIKTRGQQVTLSCSPISGHRSVSWYQQTPGQGLQFLFEYFSETQRNKGNFPGRFSGRQFSNSRSEMNVSTLELGDSALYLCASSYLAGGRNEQFFGPGTRLTVL.

In this sample, this clonotype turned up many times. This chain connects TRBV29-1 to TRBJ2-1; 12 bases fit TRBD2. Per the germline V gene, CDR1 is SQVTM and CDR2 is ANQGSEA. J lost 4 bases, V lost 7 bases, and 8 bases had no gene match. This CDR3 is 15 amino acids long. The CDR3 nucleotides read TGCAGCGGACGACCTAGCGGGAGGGCATACAATGAGCAGTTCTTC. It is translated as CSGRPSGRAYNEQFF.

This clonotype has at least ten counts. This chain links TRBV5-1 with TRBJ2-7; a weak D match, TRBD2 (6 bases). The germline gives CDR1 SGHRS, CDR2 YFSETQ. The ends were cut back, 5 bases at V and 0 bases at J, with 15 bases in the middle. The CDR3 sequence is 15 residues long. CDR3 protein: CASRLAGLGSYEQYF. The CDR3 nucleotides read TGCGCCAGCAGGCTCGCGGGGCTAGGCTCCTACGAGCAGTACTTC.

This clonotype came up many times. The chain is built from TRBV5-1 and TRBJ1-1; 7 bases map to TRBD1. V dropped 1 base and J dropped 1; count of bases not matched to a gene: 10. This CDR3 is built from 17 residues. Germline CDR1 and CDR2: SGHRS and YFSETQ. The CDR3: CASSLPGQSSGNTEAFF. The CDR3 coding sequence is TGCGCCAGCAGCTTGCCGGGACAGTCCTCTGGGAACACTGAAGCTTTCTTT.

Ten or more counts support this clonotype. This chain links TRBV4-3 with TRBJ2-1, with TRBD2 matching over 12 bases. Germline trimming cut 1 base from V and 1 base from J; bases unmatched to any gene: 5. CDR1 and CDR2 from the germline V gene are LGHNA and YSLEER. This CDR3 spans 18 amino acids. Here the CDR3 DNA reads TGCGCCAGCAGCCAAGCCCCTGGACTAGCGGGATCCTACAATGAGCAGTTCTTC. It encodes CASSQAPGLAGSYNEQFF.

This clonotype was observed many times. The chain links TRBV3-1 to TRBJ1-1; no clear D. Germline loops: CDR1 LGHDT, CDR2 YNNKEL (reference sequence). The V end was cut by 4 bases, the J end by 3 bases, with 9 bases between. The CDR3 spans 13 residues. CDR3 residues: CASSLQADTEAFF. DNA of the CDR3: TGTGCCAGCAGCCTGCAAGCGGACACTGAAGCTTTCTTT.

In its sample, this clonotype was seen many times. This chain links TRBV5-1 with TRBJ2-3; 16 nucleotides match TRBD2. Germline CDR1 is SGHRS and CDR2 is YFSETQ. The CDR3 loop spans 19 amino acids. Losses at the gene ends were 4 bases for V and 2 bases for J; bases not matched to a gene: 10. The DNA for the CDR3 is TGCGCCAGCAGCATAACCGGGACTAGCGGGAGGGCCGCCACAGATACGCAGTATTTT. It translates to CASSITGTSGRAATDTQYF.

This clonotype was detected many times. The chain couples TRBV7-9 to TRBJ2-3; 12 bases fit TRBD2. Germline V CDR1 and CDR2: SEHNR, FQNEAQ (reference sequence). This CDR3 spans 17 amino acids. V trimming: 6 bases; J trimming: 10 bases; junction bases outside the gene matches: 17. In DNA form, the CDR3 reads TGTGCCAGCAGAGTGACTAGCGGGAGCACCGGGGGCTTCTCGCAGTATTTT. It specifies CASRVTSGSTGGFSQYF.

There are many counts of this clonotype. V is TRBV10-3 and J is TRBJ2-7; D call uncertain. The CDR3 totals 13 residues. Trimming removed 9 bases at V and 3 bases at J, with 15 bases between. Germline assignment: CDR1 ENHRY and CDR2 SYGVKD. The CDR3 sequence: CAIKTDVLYEQYF. Written as DNA, the CDR3 is TGTGCCATTAAAACTGACGTACTCTACGAGCAGTACTTC.

This clonotype has at least ten counts. The chain is built from TRBV7-9 and TRBJ2-7; the D is unclear. The CDR3 is made up of 14 amino acids. The germline V and J ends were trimmed by 7 bases and 2 bases, with 15 bases remaining between them. CDR1 SEHNR and CDR2 FQNEAQ come from the germline V gene (reference sequence). The DNA of the CDR3 is TGTGCCAGCACCCTTCGTGTGGACGCCTACGAGCAGTACTTC. Translated: CASTLRVDAYEQYF. Supplemented by reference TRBV7-9 and TRBJ2-7, the full variable domain reads DTGVSQNPRHKITKRGQNVTFRCDPISEHNRLYWYRQTLGQGPEFLTYFQNEAQLEKSRLLSDRFSAERPKGSFSTLEIQRTEQGDSAMYLCASTLRVDAYEQYFGPGTRLTVT.

This clonotype was observed at least ten times. The CDR3 sequence is CASSLREGLADTQYF. The CDR3 bases are TGCGCCAGCAGCTTGCGGGAGGGGCTAGCAGATACGCAGTATTTT. The chain has TRBV5-1 and TRBJ2-3, with 8 bases fitting TRBD2. The CDR3 is made up of 15 amino acids. V shed 1 base and J 4 bases; nucleotides not matched to a gene: 5. Germline CDR1 SGHRS, CDR2 YFSETQ.

This clonotype was observed many times. V is TRBV2 and J is TRBJ2-7; 9 nucleotides align to TRBD2. This CDR3 contains 14 residues. J gave up 0 bases and V 6 bases, and 3 bases lay outside the gene matches. Germline V gives CDR1 SNHLY, CDR2 FYNNEI. Here the CDR3 DNA reads TGTGCCAGCAGGAGTAGCGGGAGCTCCTACGAGCAGTACTTC. Translating gives CASRSSGSSYEQYF.